The 3 T cell receptor beta chains below all came from one sample that was sequenced in a study of beta chain features in type 1 diabetes. The study, taken as a whole, reports: Type 1 diabetes patients showed a moderate but significant shortening of TCRB CDR3s in all four CD4+ subsets.

These receptors have no identified antigens. The sequenced template was cDNA made from the entire isolated RNA. Sequencing was performed with immunoSEQ multiplex PCR; in TCRdb, only in-frame clones are kept and a portion is missing. The sample lists about 190,000 clones, roughly 8% occurring once. The sequencing sample was made of central memory CD4+ T cells from blood. The source of these receptors is a man aged 18 to 29 with type 1 diabetes.

V gene TRBV28 combines with J gene TRBJ2-7, with 8 positions matching TRBD1. The CDR3 has 15 amino acids. Germline lookup yields CDR1 MDHEN and CDR2 SYDVKM. V shed 6 bases and J 4 bases; nucleotides not matched to a gene: 11. The CDR3 loop reads CASSPNGQGRYEQYF. The CDR3 region has the DNA TGTGCCAGCAGCCCGAACGGACAGGGCCGGTACGAGCAGTACTTC.

This chain uses TRBV28 with TRBJ1-5; the D is unclear. CDR1 is MDHEN and CDR2 is SYDVKM in the germline V gene. The V gene lost 7 bases and the J gene lost 4 bases, with 5 bases spanning the gap. The CDR3 is 11 residues long. The CDR3 DNA sequence: TGTGCCAGCAAGAGGAATCAGCCCCAGCATTTT. It specifies CASKRNQPQHF.

This clone has only a few counts. The chain employs TRBV11-3 and TRBJ2-2; 9 bases match TRBD2. Unmatched junction bases numbered 5, after V lost 0 bases and J lost 6 bases. The CDR3 runs 16 residues. Germline V gives CDR1 SGHNT, CDR2 YENEEA. CDR3 nucleotide sequence: TGTGCCAGCAGCTTAGAGGGACTAGCTAGCGCCGGGGAGCTGTTTTTT. Its translation: CASSLEGLASAGELFF.